Each of the 24 T cell receptor beta chains below was sequenced from the same sample in a study of Ad26.COV2.S vaccination and SARS-CoV-2 variants. The table came from immunoSEQ multiplex PCR; TCRdb's copy has only in-frame clones and leaves some out. The sample has 100,000 or so clones; 60% to 85% are singletons. The source material was peripheral blood, sampled after recovery from COVID-19. Receptor source: a human donor who had recovered from COVID-19.

The V call is TRBV9, the J call TRBJ2-1; 15 bases align to TRBD2. Germline loops: CDR1 SGDLS, CDR2 YYNGEE. The CDR3 totals 16 residues. Trimming removed 3 bases from V and 8 bases from J; junction bases left unmatched: 6. The CDR3 DNA sequence: TGTGCCAGCAGCGAAGGGACTAGCGGGGGGTGGGATGAGCAGTTCTTC. As protein: CASSEGTSGGWDEQFF. Filled out from reference TRBV9 and TRBJ2-1, the complete variable domain reads DSGVTQTPKHLITATGQRVTLRCSPRSGDLSVYWYQQSLDQGLQFLIQYYNGEERAKGNILERFSAQQFPDLHSELNLSSLELGDSALYFCASSEGTSGGWDEQFFGPGTRLTVL.

This clone was recorded at least ten times. This chain joins TRBV10-3 and TRBJ1-1; TRBD1 aligns across 9 bases. The J segment lost 4 bases and the V segment lost 10 bases, leaving 7 bases of the junction unmatched. CDR1 and CDR2 (germline): ENHRY, SYGVKD. The CDR3 loop spans 13 amino acids. CDR3 protein: CATRQGEGTEAFF. As DNA, the CDR3 is TGTGCCACCCGACAGGGGGAAGGCACTGAAGCTTTCTTT.

The V call is TRBV7-9, the J call TRBJ1-4; D is perhaps TRBD1 (5 bases). V lost 5 bases and J 4 bases, leaving 11 bases between the germline ends. This CDR3 has 14 residues. Germline V gene sequence: CDR1 SEHNR, CDR2 FQNEAQ (reference sequence). The chain's CDR3 is CASSPAGLNEKLFF. CDR3 DNA: TGTGCCAGCAGCCCAGCAGGGCTTAATGAAAAACTGTTTTTT.

The chain recombines TRBV5-1 with TRBJ1-5; possible D gene TRBD1, 6 bases. The CDR3 loop spans 14 amino acids. Trimming left V 0 bases short and J 6 bases short, with 10 bases between. CDR1 SGHRS and CDR2 YFSETQ come from the germline V gene. CDR3 nucleotides: TGCGCCAGCAGCTTGGGGCAGGGGACTCAGCCCCAGCATTTT. As protein: CASSLGQGTQPQHF.

This clone was seen only a few times. The V call is TRBV6-1, the J call TRBJ1-2; TRBD1 matches 8 bases. The V and J ends lost 0 bases and 4 bases, in that order; junction bases with no gene match: 4. Germline CDR1 is MNHNS and CDR2 is SASEGT. The CDR3 consists of 15 residues. CDR3 sequence: CASSEAHGQGYGYTF. The CDR3 DNA reads TGTGCCAGCAGTGAAGCGCACGGACAGGGCTATGGCTACACCTTC.

The rearrangement joins TRBV5-6 to TRBJ1-6; 7 positions agree with TRBD1. After removal of 1 base from V and 6 bases from J, the junction contained 1 base not matched to a gene. There are 14 residues in the CDR3. CDR1 and CDR2 (germline): SGHDT, YYEEEE. DNA for the CDR3: TGTGCCAGCAGCTTGAACAGGGGTAATTCACCCCTCCACTTT. Translated: CASSLNRGNSPLHF.

The V gene is TRBV28, the J gene TRBJ2-3, with 9 nucleotides matching TRBD2. V shed 5 bases, J shed 1 base, and the junction held 4 bases outside the gene matches. Per germline, CDR1 MDHEN and CDR2 SYDVKM. This CDR3 is built from 15 residues. Here the CDR3 reads CASSPASGGTDTQYF. DNA for the CDR3: TGTGCCAGCAGTCCGGCTAGCGGGGGCACAGATACGCAGTATTTT.

The rearrangement joins TRBV19 to TRBJ2-5, with D possibly TRBD1 on 5 matching bases. CDR3 size: 13 residues. Trimming removed 6 bases from V and 0 bases from J, with 8 bases in between. Germline V gene sequence: CDR1 LNHDA, CDR2 SQIVND (reference sequence). CDR3 residues: CASRGQYQETQYF. The CDR3 nucleotides are TGTGCCAGTAGGGGGCAGTACCAAGAGACCCAGTACTTC.

The rearrangement uses TRBV28 and TRBJ1-5; perhaps TRBD1 as D (5 bases). The CDR3 is made up of 14 amino acids. The V gene's germline CDR1 is MDHEN and CDR2 SYDVKM. V shed 2 bases and J shed 5 bases, with 10 bases lying between them. CDR3 loop: CASSLGGGDQPQHF. The CDR3 region has the DNA TGTGCCAGCAGTTTAGGGGGAGGGGATCAGCCCCAGCATTTT. Full variable domain (remainder filled in from reference TRBV28 and TRBJ1-5): DVKVTQSSRYLVKRTGEKVFLECVQDMDHENMFWYRQDPGLGLRLIYFSYDVKMKEKGDIPEGYSVSREKKERFSLILESASTNQTSMYLCASSLGGGDQPQHFGDGTRLSIL.

The chain uses TRBV19 and TRBJ1-4; a possible D gene is TRBD1 (5 bases). From germline, CDR1 is LNHDA and CDR2 SQIVND (reference sequence). There are 14 residues in the CDR3. Between the trimmed V and J ends, which lost 3 bases and 7 bases, there was a span of 12 bases. The CDR3 spells CASSIEGRGEKLFF. The DNA of the CDR3 is TGTGCCAGTAGTATTGAGGGGAGAGGTGAAAAACTGTTTTTT.

The chain couples TRBV6-1 to TRBJ2-3; TRBD1 matches at 10 bases. The V and J ends lost 1 base and 1 base, in that order; junction bases with no gene match: 2. The CDR3 loop spans 16 amino acids. CDR1 and CDR2 (germline): MNHNS, SASEGT. The CDR3 sequence: CASSEGGTGGTDTQYF. The CDR3 region has the DNA TGTGCCAGCAGTGAAGGGGGGACAGGGGGCACAGATACGCAGTATTTT.

The sample holds one count of this clone. The chain joins TRBV7-7 to TRBJ2-7; 7 bases map to TRBD2. The V segment lost 3 bases and the J segment 6 bases; nucleotides outside the gene matches: 5. Germline lookup yields CDR1 SSHAT and CDR2 FNYEAQ (reference sequence). The CDR3 runs 13 residues. This chain's CDR3 is CASSFSGEGEQYF. The CDR3 bases are TGTGCCAGCAGCTTTTCCGGGGAGGGCGAGCAGTACTTC.

CDR3 region: CASSQGRNSGQFF. In DNA, the CDR3 is TGCGCCAGCAGCCAAGGGAGGAACAGTGGGCAGTTCTTC. V and J are TRBV4-3 and TRBJ2-1, with D possibly being TRBD2 (5 bases). Between the trimmed V and J ends, which lost 1 base and 12 bases, there was a span of 13 bases. Germline V gene sequence: CDR1 LGHNA, CDR2 YSLEER. This CDR3 contains 13 residues.

This sequence joins TRBV11-2 and TRBJ2-3, with D tentatively TRBD1 or TRBD2 (6 bases each). The CDR3 extends over 16 amino acids. Germline V gene sequence: CDR1 SGHAT, CDR2 FQNNGV. V was shortened by 1 base and J by 3 bases, with 14 bases between the two germline ends. CDR3 sequence reads: CASSLGVRGQTDTQYF. In DNA, the CDR3 is TGTGCCAGCAGCTTAGGGGTACGGGGGCAGACAGATACGCAGTATTTT.

V and J are TRBV9 and TRBJ1-5; D is uncertain. Looked up from germline, CDR1 is SGDLS and CDR2 is YYNGEE. The CDR3 sequence is 14 residues long. V was pared by 0 bases and J by 3 bases, with 7 bases between. CDR3: CASSVDSLNQPQHF. CDR3 nucleotides: TGTGCCAGCAGCGTAGACAGCCTCAATCAGCCCCAGCATTTT.

V gene TRBV19 combines with J gene TRBJ2-1; perhaps TRBD1 as D (6 bases). Germline-derived CDR1 and CDR2 are LNHDA and SQIVND (reference sequence). The V end lost 9 bases, the J end lost 6 bases, and 18 bases lay between the germline ends. The CDR3 runs 14 residues. This CDR3 reads CASHDRTFFNEQFF. The CDR3, as DNA: TGTGCCAGCCATGACAGGACCTTTTTCAATGAGCAGTTCTTC.

This clone was observed a handful of times. This chain uses TRBV14 with TRBJ1-5; 7 nucleotides align to TRBD1. In germline, CDR1 is SGHDN, CDR2 FVKESK. Trimming took 1 base from V and 5 from J; bases not matched to a gene: 8. The CDR3 is made up of 16 amino acids. The CDR3, as DNA: TGTGCCAGCAGCCAAGTTCCACAGGGGAATCATCAGCCCCAGCATTTT. Protein: CASSQVPQGNHQPQHF. Variable domain in full (rest from reference TRBV14 and TRBJ1-5): EAGVTQFPSHSVIEKGQTVTLRCDPISGHDNLYWYRRVMGKEIKFLLHFVKESKQDESGMPNNRFLAERTGGTYSTLKVQPAELEDSGVYFCASSQVPQGNHQPQHFGDGTRLSIL.

The rearrangement joins TRBV7-3 to TRBJ2-5; D remains ambiguous. The V gene's germline CDR1 is SGHTA and CDR2 FQGTGA. Trimming pared 0 bases from V and 4 bases from J, leaving 12 bases between. The CDR3 runs 15 residues. CDR3 bases: TGTGCCAGCAGCTTAACAGGTCTCGGTGGAGAGACCCAGTACTTC. Encoded protein: CASSLTGLGGETQYF.

The J gene is TRBJ2-2, the V gene TRBV7-3; unclear D gene. This CDR3 is 13 amino acids long. V was cut by 5 bases and J by 8 bases, with 12 bases left in between. Germline CDR1 is SGHTA and CDR2 is FQGTGA. CDR3 residues: CASSPVRSGELFF. DNA for the CDR3: TGTGCCAGCAGCCCCGTCAGATCGGGGGAGCTGTTTTTT. Full variable domain (remainder filled in from reference TRBV7-3 and TRBJ2-2): GAGVSQTPSNKVTEKGKYVELRCDPISGHTALYWYRQSLGQGPEFLIYFQGTGAADDSGLPNDRFFAVRPEGSVSTLKIQRTERGDSAVYLCASSPVRSGELFFGEGSRLTVL.

For the CDR3, the DNA is TGTGCCAGCAGCTGGACAGGAGAAGATACGCAGTATTTT. Its protein is CASSWTGEDTQYF. The chain couples TRBV27 to TRBJ2-3, with TRBD1 matching over 7 bases. The trim removed 6 bases at V and 5 bases at J, leaving 5 bases unmatched. The germline V gene has CDR1 MNHEY and CDR2 SMNVEV (reference sequence). This CDR3 is 13 amino acids long.

The rearrangement links TRBV18 to TRBJ1-4; TRBD1 aligns across 9 bases. Losses at the gene ends were 6 bases for V and 4 bases for J; bases not matched to a gene: 3. CDR3 length equals 14 residues. Germline CDR1 is KGHSH and CDR2 is LQKENI. The CDR3 nucleotides read TGTGCCAGCTCCCGGACAGGGGTTAATGAAAAACTGTTTTTT. It translates to CASSRTGVNEKLFF.

Only a few counts were recorded for this clone. The chain links TRBV6-5 to TRBJ2-7, with D possibly matching TRBD2 (5 bases). Trimming shortened V by 7 bases and J by 2 bases, and 12 bases separated the two germline ends. CDR1 is MNHEY and CDR2 is SVGAGI in the germline V gene. CDR3 length: 13 amino acids. The chain's CDR3 is CASKVAGAYEQYF. CDR3 in DNA: TGTGCCAGCAAAGTCGCGGGCGCCTACGAGCAGTACTTC.

The V call is TRBV15, the J call TRBJ2-5, with D uncertain. This CDR3 region has 14 residues. CDR1 is LNHNV, CDR2 YYDKDF, per germline (reference sequence). Trimming took off 1 base at V and 1 base at J, with 7 bases between the two ends. CDR3 loop: CATSRGRIQETQYF. CDR3 in DNA: TGTGCCACCAGCAGAGGGCGGATCCAAGAGACCCAGTACTTC.

This rearrangement joins TRBV7-9 to TRBJ2-1; TRBD2 matches 12 bases. This CDR3 has 16 amino acids. The V segment lost 0 bases and the J segment 7 bases; nucleotides outside the gene matches: 4. Germline V gives CDR1 SEHNR, CDR2 FQNEAQ (reference sequence). The CDR3 DNA reads TGTGCCAGCAGCTTAGCGCTAGCGGGGGGGCAGAATGAGCAGTTCTTC. Its protein product is CASSLALAGGQNEQFF.